This T cell receptor beta chain was sequenced for a study of T cell responses to AZD1222 COVID-19 vaccine. This clone appeared a few times. Its antigen is unknown. Germline CDR1 and CDR2: LNHDA and SQIVND (reference sequence). CDR3 length: 15 residues. The V gene lost 0 bases and the J gene lost 10 bases, with 16 bases spanning the gap. Clones were sequenced by immunoSEQ multiplex PCR, and TCRdb holds only the in-frame ones, with some missing. In the table there are approximately 120,000 clones, roughly 90% of which are singletons. Study conclusions and caveats: Donors were mostly white British, more females; clonal diversity possibly underestimated. There were vaccine-associated CD4 TCRs across spike, dominant at 160-218 and 743-854.

This receptor was taken from an adult in good health. This specimen consisted of peripheral blood, obtained on day 0 of MenACWY control vaccination. This chain joins TRBV19 and TRBJ2-1, with unresolved D. Here the CDR3 DNA reads TGTGCCAGTAGTATAGATGGATCCCCTCAAACAGAGCAGTTCTTC. Protein: CASSIDGSPQTEQFF.